This T cell receptor (beta chain) came from a study of shared clonotypes between healthy human individuals. The overall study: Each donor contributed plates that comprised three CD4 naive, three CD4 memory, two CD8 naive and one CD8 memory.

Using immunoSEQ multiplex PCR, the repertoire was profiled, and TCRdb retains in-frame clones only, with some absent. Of 2 million or so clones listed, over 85% were seen once; the top ten hold roughly 1%. Trimming took 2 bases from V and 10 from J, leaving 12 bases between them. The CDR3 runs to 14 residues. CDR1 is MNHEY and CDR2 is SVGAGI in the germline V gene. The naive CD8 fraction comprised CD45RO-negative cells positively selected for CCR7 and excluded terminally differentiated effector memory CD45RA+ cells. On this clone: Other nucleotide sequences from this sample produce the same CDR3.

V is TRBV6-5 and J is TRBJ1-6; D perhaps matches TRBD1 (6 bases). Input material: naive CD8+ T cells sorted from blood. The receptor comes from a man aged 18 to 29 in good health. The CDR3 loop is CASSYGGRGSPLHF. DNA for the CDR3: TGTGCCAGCAGTTACGGGGGCCGGGGGTCACCCCTCCACTTT.